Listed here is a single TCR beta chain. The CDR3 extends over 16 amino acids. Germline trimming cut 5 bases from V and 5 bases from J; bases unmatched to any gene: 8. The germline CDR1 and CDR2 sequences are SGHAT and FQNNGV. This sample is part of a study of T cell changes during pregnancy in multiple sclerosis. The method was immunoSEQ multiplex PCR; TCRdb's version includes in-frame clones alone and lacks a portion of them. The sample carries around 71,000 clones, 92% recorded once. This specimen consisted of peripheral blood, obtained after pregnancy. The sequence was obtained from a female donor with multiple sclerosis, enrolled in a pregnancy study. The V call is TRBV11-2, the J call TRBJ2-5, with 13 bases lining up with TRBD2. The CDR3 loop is CASSGRTSGSWETQYF. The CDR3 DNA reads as TGTGCCAGCAGCGGTAGGACTAGCGGGAGTTGGGAGACCCAGTACTTC. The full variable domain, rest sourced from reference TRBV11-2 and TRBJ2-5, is EAGVAQSPRYKIIEKRQSVAFWCNPISGHATLYWYQQILGQGPKLLIQFQNNGVVDDSQLPKDRFSAERLKGVDSTLKIQPAKLEDSAVYLCASSGRTSGSWETQYFGPGTRLLVL.